Reported below is one TCR beta chain. These data come from a study of blood T cell repertoires in COVID-19. Overall study: Collection of acute and convalescent COVID-19 samples took place in the United States, Italy and Spain.

This CDR3 is built from 13 residues. The germline V and J ends were trimmed by 4 bases and 0 bases, with 7 bases remaining between them. Germline-derived CDR1 and CDR2 are LGHNA and YNFKEQ. Assay used: immunoSEQ multiplex PCR; TCRdb lists only in-frame clones, some missing. The sample yields approximately 99,000 clones, around 87% seen once. This chain joins TRBV4-2 and TRBJ2-7; tentative D call: TRBD2 (5 bases). This clonotype was sampled from a human donor in a cohort sampled during active COVID-19. The sample comprised peripheral blood. The CDR3 DNA follows: TGTGCCAGCAGCCCGGGGAGCTCCTACGAGCAGTACTTC. Its translation: CASSPGSSYEQYF.